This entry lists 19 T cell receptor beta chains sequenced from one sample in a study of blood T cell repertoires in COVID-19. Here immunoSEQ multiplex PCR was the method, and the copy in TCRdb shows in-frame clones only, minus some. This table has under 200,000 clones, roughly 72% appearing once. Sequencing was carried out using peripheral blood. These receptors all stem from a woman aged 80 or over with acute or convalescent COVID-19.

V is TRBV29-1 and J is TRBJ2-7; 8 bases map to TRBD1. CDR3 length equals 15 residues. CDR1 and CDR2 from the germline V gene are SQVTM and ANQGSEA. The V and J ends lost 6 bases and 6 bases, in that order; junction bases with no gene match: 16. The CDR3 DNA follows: TGCAGCGTGGTATTGGACAGGGCCAGGGCGGGCGAGCAGTACTTC. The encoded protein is CSVVLDRARAGEQYF.

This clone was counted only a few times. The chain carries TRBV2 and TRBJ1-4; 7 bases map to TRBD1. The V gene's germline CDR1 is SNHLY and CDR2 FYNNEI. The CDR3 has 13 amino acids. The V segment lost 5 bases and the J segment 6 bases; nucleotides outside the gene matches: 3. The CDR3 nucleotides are TGTGCCAGCAGTCGACAGGGATATGAAAAACTGTTTTTT. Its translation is CASSRQGYEKLFF.

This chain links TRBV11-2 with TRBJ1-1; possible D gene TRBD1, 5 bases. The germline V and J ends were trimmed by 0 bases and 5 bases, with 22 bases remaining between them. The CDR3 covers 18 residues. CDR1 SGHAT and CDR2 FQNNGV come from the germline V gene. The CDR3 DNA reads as TGTGCCAGCAGCTTAGATTTGGCAGGGAGGGCCCTGCGGACTGAAGCTTTCTTT. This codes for CASSLDLAGRALRTEAFF.

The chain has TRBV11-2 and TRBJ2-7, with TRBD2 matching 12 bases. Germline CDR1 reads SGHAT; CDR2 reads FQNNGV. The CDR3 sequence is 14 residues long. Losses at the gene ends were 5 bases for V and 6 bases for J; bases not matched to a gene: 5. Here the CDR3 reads CASSPLAGGGEQYF. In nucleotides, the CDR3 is TGTGCCAGCAGCCCCCTAGCGGGGGGGGGCGAGCAGTACTTC.

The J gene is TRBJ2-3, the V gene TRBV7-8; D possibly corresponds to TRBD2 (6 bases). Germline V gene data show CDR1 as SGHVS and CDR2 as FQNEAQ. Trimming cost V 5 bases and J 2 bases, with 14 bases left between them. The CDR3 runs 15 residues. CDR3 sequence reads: CASSPLRGVTDTQYF. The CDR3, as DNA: TGTGCCAGCAGCCCGTTGCGGGGAGTCACAGATACGCAGTATTTT. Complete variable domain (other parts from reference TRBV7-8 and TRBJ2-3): GAGVSQSPRYKVAKRGQDVALRCDPISGHVSLFWYQQALGQGPEFLTYFQNEAQLDKSGLPSDRFFAERPEGSVSTLKIQRTQQEDSAVYLCASSPLRGVTDTQYFGPGTRLTVL.

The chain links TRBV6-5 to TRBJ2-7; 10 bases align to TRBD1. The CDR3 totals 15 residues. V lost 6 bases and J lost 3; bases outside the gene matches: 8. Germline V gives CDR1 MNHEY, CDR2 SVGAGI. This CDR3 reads CASSLRDRGDYEQYF. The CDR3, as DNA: TGTGCCAGCAGCCTCCGGGACAGGGGAGACTACGAGCAGTACTTC.

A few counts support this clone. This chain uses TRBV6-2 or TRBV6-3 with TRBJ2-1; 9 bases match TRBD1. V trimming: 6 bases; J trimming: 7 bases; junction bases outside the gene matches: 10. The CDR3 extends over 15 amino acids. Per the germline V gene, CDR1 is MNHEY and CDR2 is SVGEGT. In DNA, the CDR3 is TGTGCCAGCAGCCCCCCGGGACAGGGCGGTAATGAGCAGTTCTTC. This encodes CASSPPGQGGNEQFF.

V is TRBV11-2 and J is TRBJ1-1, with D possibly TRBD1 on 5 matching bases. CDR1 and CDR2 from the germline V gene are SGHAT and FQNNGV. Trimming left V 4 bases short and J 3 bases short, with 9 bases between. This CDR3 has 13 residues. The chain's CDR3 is CASSSQGDTEAFF. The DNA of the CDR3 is TGTGCCAGCAGCTCGCAGGGTGACACTGAAGCTTTCTTT.

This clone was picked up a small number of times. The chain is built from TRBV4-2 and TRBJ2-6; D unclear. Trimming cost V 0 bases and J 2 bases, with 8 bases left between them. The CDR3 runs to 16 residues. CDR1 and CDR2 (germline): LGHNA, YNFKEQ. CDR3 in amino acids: CASSQDIGAGANVLTF. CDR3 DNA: TGTGCCAGCAGCCAAGATATCGGTGCTGGGGCCAACGTCCTGACTTTC.

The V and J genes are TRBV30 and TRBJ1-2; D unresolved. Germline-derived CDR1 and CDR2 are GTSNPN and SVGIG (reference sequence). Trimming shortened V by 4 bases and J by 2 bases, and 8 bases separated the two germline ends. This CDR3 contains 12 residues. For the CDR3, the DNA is TGTGCCTGGAATGGCTTCAACTATGGCTACACCTTC. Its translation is CAWNGFNYGYTF.

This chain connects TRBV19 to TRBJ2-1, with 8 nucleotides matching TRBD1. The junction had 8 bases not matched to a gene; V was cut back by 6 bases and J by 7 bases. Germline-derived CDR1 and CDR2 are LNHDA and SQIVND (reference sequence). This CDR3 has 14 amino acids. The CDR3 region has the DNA TGTGCCAGTAGCCCGGCGACAGGGGAGAATGAGCAGTTCTTC. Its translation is CASSPATGENEQFF.

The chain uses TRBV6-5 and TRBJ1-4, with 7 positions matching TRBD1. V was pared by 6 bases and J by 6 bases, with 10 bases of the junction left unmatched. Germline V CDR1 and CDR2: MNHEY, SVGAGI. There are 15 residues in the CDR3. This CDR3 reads CASSKPTGSDEKLFF. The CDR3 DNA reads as TGTGCCAGCAGCAAACCGACAGGGTCGGATGAAAAACTGTTTTTT.

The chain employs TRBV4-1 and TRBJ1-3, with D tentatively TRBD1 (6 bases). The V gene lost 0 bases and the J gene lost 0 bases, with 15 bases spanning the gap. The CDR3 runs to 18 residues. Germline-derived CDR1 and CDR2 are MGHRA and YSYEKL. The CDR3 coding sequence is TGCGCCAGCAGCCAAGATGCGACAGGCACCCTCTCTGGAAACACCATATATTTT. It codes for CASSQDATGTLSGNTIYF.

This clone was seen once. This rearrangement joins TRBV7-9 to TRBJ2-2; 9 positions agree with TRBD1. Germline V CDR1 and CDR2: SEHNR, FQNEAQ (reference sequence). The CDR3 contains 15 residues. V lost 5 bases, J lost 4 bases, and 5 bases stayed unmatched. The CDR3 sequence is CASSEQGATTGELFF. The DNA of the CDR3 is TGTGCCAGCAGCGAACAGGGGGCGACCACCGGGGAGCTGTTTTTT.

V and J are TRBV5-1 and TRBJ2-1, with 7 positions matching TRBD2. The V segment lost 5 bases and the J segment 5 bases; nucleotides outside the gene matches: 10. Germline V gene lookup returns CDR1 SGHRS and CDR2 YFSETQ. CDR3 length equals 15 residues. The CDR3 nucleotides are TGCGCCAGCAGGAACCCCGGGACTACGAACAATGAGCAGTTCTTC. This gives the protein CASRNPGTTNNEQFF.

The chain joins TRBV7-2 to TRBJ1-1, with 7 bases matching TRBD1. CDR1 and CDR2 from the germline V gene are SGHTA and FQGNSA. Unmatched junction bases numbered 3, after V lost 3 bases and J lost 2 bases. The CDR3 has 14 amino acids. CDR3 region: CASSLDRRNTEAFF. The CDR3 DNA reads TGTGCCAGCAGCTTGGACAGGAGAAACACTGAAGCTTTCTTT. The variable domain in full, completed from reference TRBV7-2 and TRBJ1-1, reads GAGVSQSPSNKVTEKGKDVELRCDPISGHTALYWYRQSLGQGLEFLIYFQGNSAPDKSGLPSDRFSAERTGGSVSTLTIQRTQQEDSAVYLCASSLDRRNTEAFFGQGTRLTVV.

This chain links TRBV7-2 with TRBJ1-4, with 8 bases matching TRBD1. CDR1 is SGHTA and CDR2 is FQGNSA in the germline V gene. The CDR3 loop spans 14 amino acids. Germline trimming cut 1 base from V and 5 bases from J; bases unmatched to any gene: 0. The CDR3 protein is CASSLGTGNEKLFF. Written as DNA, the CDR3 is TGTGCCAGCAGCTTAGGGACAGGGAATGAAAAACTGTTTTTT.

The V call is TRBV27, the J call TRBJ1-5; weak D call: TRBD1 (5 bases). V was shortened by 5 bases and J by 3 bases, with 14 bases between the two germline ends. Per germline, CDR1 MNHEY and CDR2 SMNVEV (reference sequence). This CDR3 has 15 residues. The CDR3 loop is CASSTLAGSNQPQHF. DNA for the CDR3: TGTGCCAGCAGTACTCTGGCAGGGTCCAATCAGCCCCAGCATTTT.

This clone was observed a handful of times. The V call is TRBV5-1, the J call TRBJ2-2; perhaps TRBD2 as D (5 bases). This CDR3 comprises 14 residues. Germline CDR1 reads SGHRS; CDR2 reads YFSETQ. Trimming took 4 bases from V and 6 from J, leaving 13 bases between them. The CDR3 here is CASSPSGGAGELFF. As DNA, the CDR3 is TGCGCCAGCAGCCCGAGCGGTGGCGCCGGGGAGCTGTTTTTT. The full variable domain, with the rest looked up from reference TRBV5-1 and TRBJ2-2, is KAGVTQTPRYLIKTRGQQVTLSCSPISGHRSVSWYQQTPGQGLQFLFEYFSETQRNKGNFPGRFSGRQFSNSRSEMNVSTLELGDSALYLCASSPSGGAGELFFGEGSRLTVL.